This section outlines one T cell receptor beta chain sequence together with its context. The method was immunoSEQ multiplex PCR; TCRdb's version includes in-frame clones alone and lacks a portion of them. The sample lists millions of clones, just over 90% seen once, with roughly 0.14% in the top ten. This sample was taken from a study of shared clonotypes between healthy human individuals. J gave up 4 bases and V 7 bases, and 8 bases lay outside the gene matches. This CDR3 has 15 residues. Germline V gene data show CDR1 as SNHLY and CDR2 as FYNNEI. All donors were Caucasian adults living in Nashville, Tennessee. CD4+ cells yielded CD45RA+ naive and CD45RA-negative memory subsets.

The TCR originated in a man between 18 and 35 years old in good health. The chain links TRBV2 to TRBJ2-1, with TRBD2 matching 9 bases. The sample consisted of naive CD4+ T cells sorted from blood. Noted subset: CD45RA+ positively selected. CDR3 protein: CASIPTSGPYNEQFF. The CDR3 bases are TGTGCCAGCATTCCCACTAGCGGGCCGTACAATGAGCAGTTCTTC. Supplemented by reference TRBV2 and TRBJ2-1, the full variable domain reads EPEVTQTPSHQVTQMGQEVILRCVPISNHLYFYWYRQILGQKVEFLVSFYNNEISEKSEIFDDQFSVERPDGSNFTLKIRSTKLEDSAMYFCASIPTSGPYNEQFFGPGTRLTVL.